This T cell receptor beta chain came from a study of cytomegalovirus exposure and HLA in healthy donors. Some clones are missing from TCRdb's copy, which holds only in-frame ones; the method was immunoSEQ multiplex PCR. The sample has fewer than 85,000 clones, approximately 90% seen once; the top ten hold 3.5% to 4.5%. Worth noting for this clone: The antigen is undetermined.

There are 13 residues in the CDR3. V lost 5 bases, J lost 7 bases, and 12 bases lay in between. CDR1 and CDR2 (germline): SGHAT, FQNNGV. The donors were in the roughly 110-subject validation cohort; that cohort was separate from the 666-subject first cohort. Study-wide results and caveats: The dataset shows that most TCR sequences were rare, while some public TCRs occurred in many donors.

This chain links TRBV11-2 with TRBJ2-1; TRBD1 is a possible D gene (6 bases). The receptor's source is a woman between 18 and 29 years old in good health and CMV-seropositive. The specimen sequenced was PBMCs. The CDR3 region has the DNA TGTGCCAGCAGCATGCTTCAGGGGAATGAGCAGTTCTTC. It yields the protein CASSMLQGNEQFF.